The TCR beta chain under discussion was sequenced for a study of T cell responses to AZD1222 COVID-19 vaccine. Sequencing used immunoSEQ multiplex PCR; TCRdb keeps in-frame clones, though not all of them. The sample includes 65,000 to 70,000 clones, almost 90% seen only once; the top ten take roughly 7.3%. This TCR was sampled from an adult in good health. The source material was peripheral blood, sampled on day 0 of AZD1222 vaccination.

This chain's CDR3 is CASIRQHSTDTQYF. Here the CDR3 DNA reads TGTGCCAGCATTAGGCAACATAGCACAGATACGCAGTATTTT. The rearrangement uses TRBV2 and TRBJ2-3, with D uncertain. Germline lookup yields CDR1 SNHLY and CDR2 FYNNEI. The CDR3 runs to 14 residues. V dropped 7 bases and J dropped 0 bases, with 11 bases sitting between them.